The present TCR beta chain was sequenced within a study of blood T cells in healthy people across ages (dated by TCRdb to the mid-2010s). Notes on the research overall: In model experiments, template switching captured about one uniquely barcoded TCR beta cDNA molecule for every two T cells. The donors were split into four age groups: young (average approximately 16 years), middle-aged (nearly 40), aged (about 56) and long-lived (over 75). Using deep sequencing normalized with unique cDNA molecular identifiers, the study measured how TCR beta repertoire diversity changes with age. Two additional independent replicas of 1 million unique cDNA reads from the same blood draw were analyzed for two donors (one aged 18 to 30 and one aged 80 or older). To avoid experimental bias, donors of different ages were distributed randomly across sequencing lanes.

The library relied on 5' RACE. The data were produced on an Illumina HiSeq 2500. A second about 7 to 11 cycle PCR used a sample-barcoded 5' primer and a J-beta primer mix. A unique molecular identifier was introduced onto each TCR beta cDNA molecule by a template-switch 5' adaptor carrying 12 random nucleotides. Each sample yielded at least 2.5 million CDR3-containing paired-end reads. All of the RNA was converted into first-strand cDNA using the Mint cDNA synthesis kit, with a TRBC-specific oligonucleotide serving as the primer. Following uracil-DNA glycosylase treatment, all cDNA underwent a first 18-cycle PCR with the universal primers M1SS and BC2_uni_R. In the original analysis: Normalization of each sample was performed by random selection of 1 million high-quality reads, each carrying a distinct molecular identifier. Instead of being binned into consensus sequences, reads with shared molecular identifiers were discarded. MiTCR, set to a Q25 quality threshold and the strictest error-elimination algorithm, was used for CDR3 identification, clonotype clustering and error correction. A nonparametric unseen species model with Euler transformation was used to estimate a lower bound on total TCR beta diversity. Starting from the raw public reads, TCRdb applied fastp trimming at Q25, assembled clones with MiXCR and retained in-frame beta chains. Duplicate CDR3 protein sequences are folded into a single record with the most common DNA and genes. These V and J calls rely on TCRdb rather than the paper's analysis. The sample records 650,000 to 1,000,000 distinct CDR3 sequences, around 34% of which are singletons. The biggest ten clones account for 10% to 15% of the sample.

The donors were 40 or so Caucasian individuals from Russia, aged 6 to 90 years, who were systemically healthy. Ten milliliters of peripheral blood were drawn from each donor into EDTA-treated Vacutainer tubes. Ficoll-Paque density-gradient centrifugation was used to isolate PBMCs, with at least 6.5 million obtained per sample. Total RNA was extracted from PBMCs with Trizol reagent, with at least 5 micrograms obtained per sample. For every donor, flow cytometry on a PBMC aliquot measured the percentage of naive CD45RAhigh/CD27high T cells. The CDR3 covers 13 residues, taking in both the cysteine and the phenylalanine. Only the CDR3 region is kept as DNA, spanning 39 bases read in frame from base 1. Relative to germline, V is missing 1 base and J is missing 4 bases, with 2 bases of the junction outside any gene match. CDR1 DFQATT and CDR2 SNEGSKA are derived from the germline V gene (reference sequence).

Broad study findings and their caveats: Bulk unsorted PBMC profiling prevented conclusive comparison of naive and antigen-experienced compartments. The CMV infection status of donors was not known, potentially confounding age-related changes in expanded clonotypes. Observed TCR beta diversity per million T cells fell roughly linearly with age, and a significant reduction was already apparent by age approximately 41. Compared with the aged group, the long-lived group had more naive CD4+ T cells, fewer expanded clones and increased TCR diversity, a pattern suggesting age selection. A strong correlation was found between observed TCR beta diversity and the percentage of naive T cells measured by flow cytometry. Estimates of total diversity based on one million sequenced T cells were regarded as lower bounds and as underestimates.

Notes on this clonotype: Its target antigen remains unknown. Base qualities are not provided; no much larger clone lies one nucleotide away.

This sequence was found in a man aged 18 to 29 in good health. The rearrangement joined TRBV20-1 to TRBJ1-1, and 8 bases in between align with TRBD1. The sequenced material came from blood. This receptor carries the CDR3 CSARAGGLTEAFF. The nucleotide sequence reads TGCAGTGCTAGAGCAGGGGGCCTCACTGAAGCTTTCTTT.